Following are 30 T cell receptor beta chains from one sample sequenced in a study of T cell responses to AZD1222 COVID-19 vaccine. The assay was immunoSEQ multiplex PCR, and TCRdb's table has in-frame clones only and misses some. Of about 53,000 clones listed, approximately 84% are singletons. The input for sequencing was peripheral blood, taken on day 0 of AZD1222 vaccination. The receptors here all came from an adult in good health.

The J gene is TRBJ1-1, the V gene TRBV29-1, with D possibly matching TRBD1 (5 bases). CDR1 is SQVTM, CDR2 ANQGSEA, per germline. The V end was cut by 4 bases, the J end by 0 bases, with 6 bases between. CDR3 length equals 12 residues. CDR3 loop: CSVGGMNTEAFF. For the CDR3, the DNA is TGCAGCGTTGGGGGGATGAACACTGAAGCTTTCTTT.

This chain joins TRBV27 and TRBJ1-5; D is uncertain. The CDR3 extends over 15 amino acids. CDR1 and CDR2 (germline): MNHEY, SMNVEV (reference sequence). V was cut by 3 bases and J by 5 bases, with 14 bases left in between. As DNA, the CDR3 is TGTGCCAGCAGTTTGTGGGCTCTCCCCCATCAGCCCCAGCATTTT. Protein product: CASSLWALPHQPQHF.

This clone appeared a few times. The CDR3 loop reads CASSPVAGGEDTQYF. CDR3 DNA: TGTGCCAGCAGCCCCGTAGCGGGAGGGGAAGATACGCAGTATTTT. This chain connects TRBV7-2 to TRBJ2-3; TRBD2 agrees at 11 bases. Germline V gives CDR1 SGHTA, CDR2 FQGNSA. V was clipped by 5 bases and J by 5 bases; unmatched bases: 6. The CDR3 consists of 15 residues.

The chain joins TRBV25-1 to TRBJ2-2; 11 bases are a match to TRBD1. CDR3 length equals 16 residues. Unmatched junction bases numbered 9, after V lost 5 bases and J lost 7 bases. CDR1 is MGHDK and CDR2 is SYGVNS in the germline V gene. The DNA of the CDR3 is TGTGCCAGCAGTACCGTCCGGACAGGGGGCGTCGGGGAGCTGTTTTTT. Its protein product is CASSTVRTGGVGELFF.

This clone has only one observation. This rearrangement joins TRBV7-6 to TRBJ1-5, with D possibly being TRBD1 (6 bases). The CDR3 extends over 15 amino acids. Deletions cut 2 bases from V and 6 bases from J, with 14 bases between. Germline V gene lookup returns CDR1 SGHVS and CDR2 FNYEAQ. The CDR3: CASSLSGGRIQPQHF. The CDR3 coding sequence is TGTGCCAGCAGCTTAAGCGGGGGGCGGATTCAGCCCCAGCATTTT.

The chain carries TRBV3-1 (or the pseudogene TRBV3-2) and TRBJ2-3; D possibly uses TRBD1 or TRBD2 (5 bases each). The CDR3 runs to 14 residues. Germline CDR1 LGHDT, CDR2 YNNKEL (reference sequence). V lost 1 base and J 3 bases, leaving 8 bases between the germline ends. The CDR3 DNA reads TGTGCCAGCAGCCAAGGCTGGGGGACAGATACGCAGTATTTT. The encoded protein is CASSQGWGTDTQYF.

This chain connects TRBV2 to TRBJ1-1; 7 bases fit TRBD1. The CDR3 is made up of 13 amino acids. Germline CDR1 reads SNHLY; CDR2 reads FYNNEI. Losses at the gene ends were 1 base for V and 10 bases for J; bases not matched to a gene: 6. This CDR3 reads CASSEGLGGRAFF. For the CDR3, the DNA is TGTGCCAGCAGTGAAGGTTTAGGGGGCAGAGCTTTCTTT.

This clone was found once. The gene calls are TRBV7-9 and TRBJ1-4, with D hard to call. The V gene's germline CDR1 is SEHNR and CDR2 FQNEAQ (reference sequence). This CDR3 has 14 amino acids. Deletions cut 5 bases from V and 2 bases from J, with 9 bases between. In nucleotides, the CDR3 is TGTGCCAGCAGCAAGACACCTACTAATGAAAAACTGTTTTTT. As protein: CASSKTPTNEKLFF. Supplemented by reference TRBV7-9 and TRBJ1-4, the full variable domain reads DTGVSQNPRHKITKRGQNVTFRCDPISEHNRLYWYRQTLGQGPEFLTYFQNEAQLEKSRLLSDRFSAERPKGSFSTLEIQRTEQGDSAMYLCASSKTPTNEKLFFGSGTQLSVL.

This clone was seen only a few times. The V call is TRBV2, the J call TRBJ1-5; 7 nucleotides align to TRBD1. V lost 6 bases, J lost 0 bases, and 2 bases stayed unmatched. Germline V gene data show CDR1 as SNHLY and CDR2 as FYNNEI. CDR3 length equals 14 residues. The CDR3 spells CASRGDSSNQPQHF. The CDR3 DNA reads TGTGCCAGCAGGGGGGACAGTAGCAATCAGCCCCAGCATTTT.

The chain employs TRBV12-5 and TRBJ2-5, with 9 bases aligning to TRBD2. Per germline, CDR1 LGHNT and CDR2 FRNRAP. After removal of 0 bases from V and 3 bases from J, the junction contained 2 bases not matched to a gene. The length of the CDR3 is 15 residues. The CDR3 sequence: CASGLVLAGEETQYF. DNA for the CDR3: TGTGCTAGTGGTTTGGTATTAGCGGGGGAAGAGACCCAGTACTTC.

The gene calls are TRBV2 and TRBJ1-5; D gene uncertain. Trimming removed 4 bases at V and 0 bases at J, with 10 bases between. CDR1 and CDR2 (germline): SNHLY, FYNNEI. This CDR3 comprises 15 residues. The CDR3 DNA is TGTGCCAGCAGTGCCACGACTGGTAGCAATCAGCCCCAGCATTTT. Its protein product is CASSATTGSNQPQHF.

The V gene is TRBV28, the J gene TRBJ1-4, with D hard to call. The CDR3 sequence is 12 residues long. Germline values: CDR1 MDHEN, CDR2 SYDVKM. Between the trimmed V and J ends, which lost 4 bases and 3 bases, there was a span of 3 bases. The CDR3 sequence is CASSSSNEKLFF. The DNA for the CDR3 is TGTGCCAGCAGTTCATCTAATGAAAAACTGTTTTTT.

The chain couples TRBV10-2 to TRBJ2-7; D is ambiguous. The CDR3 consists of 11 residues. The germline CDR1 and CDR2 sequences are WSHSY and SAAADI. V was trimmed by 0 bases and J by 6 bases, leaving 3 bases between them. CDR3: CASSESGEQYF. CDR3 nucleotides: TGCGCCAGCAGTGAGTCTGGCGAGCAGTACTTC.

The chain joins TRBV28 to TRBJ1-2; D gene uncertain. The V end lost 1 base, the J end lost 0 bases, and 9 bases lay between the germline ends. This CDR3 spans 15 amino acids. The germline gives CDR1 MDHEN, CDR2 SYDVKM. In DNA form, the CDR3 reads TGTGCCAGCAGTTTATCGTGGGAACCTAACTATGGCTACACCTTC. It is translated as CASSLSWEPNYGYTF.

V is TRBV6-5 and J is TRBJ2-7; D might be TRBD2 (5 bases). Trimming stripped 4 bases from V and 4 bases from J, with 17 bases between. Per the germline V gene, CDR1 is MNHEY and CDR2 is SVGAGI. The CDR3 runs to 15 residues. The CDR3: CASSSLRAGRYEQYF. The CDR3 bases are TGTGCCAGCAGTTCTCTGAGGGCTGGTCGTTACGAGCAGTACTTC.

J is TRBJ2-7 and V is TRBV3-1 (or the pseudogene TRBV3-2); perhaps TRBD1 as D (6 bases). From germline, CDR1 is LGHDT and CDR2 YNNKEL (reference sequence). V was trimmed by 5 bases and J by 4 bases, leaving 15 bases between them. The CDR3 extends over 14 amino acids. This CDR3 is CASSEKTGRYEQYF. In DNA, the CDR3 is TGTGCCAGCAGCGAAAAAACAGGGCGGTACGAGCAGTACTTC.

The genes are TRBV5-1 and TRBJ2-7; 8 nucleotides line up with TRBD1. V shed 4 bases, J shed 3 bases, and the junction held 12 bases outside the gene matches. Germline values: CDR1 SGHRS, CDR2 YFSETQ. The CDR3 spans 16 residues. The CDR3 loop is CASSRGDRSSVYEQYF. The CDR3 DNA reads as TGCGCCAGCAGCAGAGGGGACAGGTCATCCGTCTACGAGCAGTACTTC.

For the CDR3, the DNA is TGCGCCAGCAGCTTCGAAGTTAGGGGTATACGGGAGACCCAGTACTTC. Translated, it gives CASSFEVRGIRETQYF. This chain links TRBV5-1 with TRBJ2-5, with a weak D call TRBD1 (5 bases). Trimming took 2 bases from V and 5 from J, leaving 19 bases between them. CDR1 and CDR2 from the germline V gene are SGHRS and YFSETQ. The CDR3 runs 16 residues.

The chain employs TRBV5-1 and TRBJ1-1, with 11 bases aligning to TRBD1. The CDR3 is 17 residues long. V lost 4 bases, J lost 0 bases, and 8 bases stayed unmatched. The germline CDR1 and CDR2 sequences are SGHRS and YFSETQ. CDR3 coding DNA: TGCGCCAGCAGCCCGGACTGGACAGGGGGCATGAACACTGAAGCTTTCTTT. Residues: CASSPDWTGGMNTEAFF. The entire variable domain, with the rest obtained from reference TRBV5-1 and TRBJ1-1, is as follows: KAGVTQTPRYLIKTRGQQVTLSCSPISGHRSVSWYQQTPGQGLQFLFEYFSETQRNKGNFPGRFSGRQFSNSRSEMNVSTLELGDSALYLCASSPDWTGGMNTEAFFGQGTRLTVV.

This clone was seen once. J is TRBJ2-5 and V is TRBV10-3, with TRBD2 matching 9 bases. The CDR3 covers 14 residues. Germline lookup yields CDR1 ENHRY and CDR2 SYGVKD. V dropped 6 bases and J dropped 4; count of bases not matched to a gene: 6. CDR3 sequence (DNA): TGTGCCATCAGGGGGGGACTAGCCGGAGAGACCCAGTACTTC. It translates to CAIRGGLAGETQYF.

The V and J genes are TRBV7-9 and TRBJ2-2; D perhaps matches TRBD1 (5 bases). The CDR3 totals 17 residues. Trimming left V 5 bases short and J 0 bases short, with 16 bases between. Germline V gives CDR1 SEHNR, CDR2 FQNEAQ (reference sequence). This CDR3 reads CASSPHRRTANTGELFF. The DNA of the CDR3 is TGTGCCAGCAGCCCCCACAGGAGAACCGCGAACACCGGGGAGCTGTTTTTT.

This chain links TRBV20-1 with TRBJ2-2; D ambiguous. The CDR3 is made up of 13 amino acids. Germline CDR1 DFQATT, CDR2 SNEGSKA (reference sequence). V lost 3 bases and J lost 7, with 12 bases in between. The CDR3 DNA is TGCAGTGCTAGTTATCTGGGGAACGGGGAGCTGTTTTTT. Protein sequence: CSASYLGNGELFF.

The genes are TRBV7-2 and TRBJ2-3, with D hard to call. V was cut by 0 bases and J by 0 bases, with 4 bases left in between. Germline V gene lookup returns CDR1 SGHTA and CDR2 FQGNSA. The CDR3 contains 14 residues. The CDR3 spells CASSLAGSTDTQYF. The CDR3 DNA follows: TGTGCCAGCAGCTTAGCGGGTAGCACAGATACGCAGTATTTT.

The chain recombines TRBV29-1 with TRBJ1-2, with 9 positions matching TRBD1. This CDR3 spans 14 amino acids. V gave up 4 bases and J gave up 4 bases; unmatched junction bases: 7. Germline loops: CDR1 SQVTM, CDR2 ANQGSEA. The CDR3 coding sequence is TGCAGCGTTGTCCGGGACAGGGATAGCTATGGCTACACCTTC. Its translation is CSVVRDRDSYGYTF.

This chain links TRBV19 with TRBJ2-7, with D tentatively TRBD1 (6 bases). The CDR3 consists of 13 residues. The V end was cut by 4 bases, the J end by 3 bases, with 10 bases between. Germline V CDR1 and CDR2: LNHDA, SQIVND (reference sequence). The CDR3 coding sequence is TGTGCCAGTAGTAGGACAGAGTACTACGAGCAGTACTTC. The encoded protein is CASSRTEYYEQYF.

The V call is TRBV28, the J call TRBJ1-1; D gene uncertain. Germline CDR1 is MDHEN and CDR2 is SYDVKM. CDR3 length equals 11 residues. V lost 8 bases to trimming and J lost 3 bases, with 7 bases between them. The CDR3 sequence: CASLAHTEAFF. Here the CDR3 DNA reads TGTGCCAGCCTCGCCCACACTGAAGCTTTCTTT.

The gene calls are TRBV4-2 and TRBJ2-3; 11 nucleotides align to TRBD2. Trimming cost V 4 bases and J 6 bases; bases outside gene matches: 15. Per germline, CDR1 LGHNA and CDR2 YNFKEQ. This CDR3 spans 18 amino acids. The CDR3 protein is CASSRGLAGWEGADTQYF. The CDR3 DNA is TGTGCCAGCAGCCGTGGACTAGCGGGTTGGGAGGGCGCCGATACGCAGTATTTT.

The rearrangement joins TRBV5-6 to TRBJ1-4; TRBD1 is a possible D gene (5 bases). This CDR3 comprises 13 residues. Germline V gene data show CDR1 as SGHDT and CDR2 as YYEEEE. Trimming stripped 4 bases from V and 11 bases from J, with 15 bases between. The DNA of the CDR3 is TGTGCCAGCAGCCAACCACCGGGGCAGAAACTGTTTTTT. Encoded protein: CASSQPPGQKLFF.

This chain connects TRBV20-1 to TRBJ2-1, with D perhaps matching TRBD1 (5 bases). CDR1 DFQATT and CDR2 SNEGSKA come from the germline V gene (reference sequence). This CDR3 region has 14 residues. Trimming pared 3 bases from V and 8 bases from J, leaving 17 bases between. CDR3 nucleotides: TGCAGTGCTAGTGGTAGCAGGGCAGAGGATGAGCAGTTCTTC. This gives the protein CSASGSRAEDEQFF.

Here the CDR3 DNA reads TGTGCCTGGCGAACAGGGGGCTCTAGCTCTGGGGCCAACGTCCTGACTTTC. Encoded protein: CAWRTGGSSSGANVLTF. The chain links TRBV30 to TRBJ2-6; 9 bases agree with TRBD1. V was pared by 5 bases and J by 0 bases, with 8 bases of the junction left unmatched. This CDR3 has 17 amino acids. Germline V gene data show CDR1 as GTSNPN and CDR2 as SVGIG (reference sequence).